Listed below are T cell receptor beta chains from one sample, sequenced in a study of CD8 T cells in ankylosing spondylitis. TCRdb re-derived calls from the 5' RACE reads in MiXCR, one entry per CDR3 protein. The sample shows approximately 39,000 distinct CDR3 sequences, 13% of them seen only once. Sequenced material: synovial fluid, either unsorted or a sorted T cell fraction (not recorded which). The receptor set was obtained from a male donor with ankylosing spondylitis. Each CDR3 is given with its conserved first and last residue. D genes are given only for firm matches. Clone size appears in some rows only: once, few, many, or a class for an expanded clone.

>.|.|TRBV10-3|TRBJ2-1
TGTGCCATCAGTGACCCAGAGAGAGGGGCGGAGCTTTACAATGAGCAGTTCTTC
CAISDPERGAELYNEQFF
>TRBD1|few|TRBV4-3|TRBJ2-1
TGCGCCAGCAGCCAAAGACAGGGGATAGCAGATGAGCAGTTCTTC
CASSQRQGIADEQFF
>.|.|TRBV7-2|TRBJ1-5
TGTGCCAGCAGCTTATTCTGGGATAGCAATCAGCCCCAGCATTTT
CASSLFWDSNQPQHF
>TRBD2|.|TRBV20-1|TRBJ2-3
TGCAGTGCTATCAAGACTAGCGGGGGGCCAGATACGCAGTATTTT
CSAIKTSGGPDTQYF
>.|.|TRBV7-7|TRBJ2-2
TGTGCTAGCAGCACCCAACAGGGAAACACCGGGGAGCTGTTTTTT
CASSTQQGNTGELFF
>TRBD1|many|TRBV7-9|TRBJ2-7
TGTGCCAGCAGCCCCCCCCTTGGACAGGACTCCTACGAGCAGTACTTC
CASSPPLGQDSYEQYF
>TRBD2|few|TRBV15|TRBJ2-7
TGTGCCACCAGCAGGAGGGGAGCGGGAGGATCGCCCGAGCAGTACTTC
CATSRRGAGGSPEQYF
>.|.|TRBV7-9|TRBJ2-6
TGTGCCAGCAGCCCCTCTTGGTCTGGGGCCAACGTCCTGACTTTC
CASSPSWSGANVLTF
>TRBD1|many|TRBV6-5|TRBJ2-5
TGTGCCAGCAGTTACTCCATGTCCCGGGACAGGGAAGAGACCCAGTACTTC
CASSYSMSRDREETQYF
>.|many|TRBV7-8|TRBJ2-1
TGTGCCAGCAGCCAAGGATCTTACAATGAGCAGTTCTTC
CASSQGSYNEQFF
>.|few|TRBV5-6|TRBJ2-7
TGTGCCAGCAGCTTGAAGGGCAGCTCCTACGAGCAGTACTTC
CASSLKGSSYEQYF
>.|many|TRBV18|TRBJ2-3
TGTGCCAGCTCACCCGGGACAACTAGCACAGATACGCAGTATTTT
CASSPGTTSTDTQYF
>.|many|TRBV29-1|TRBJ1-2
TGCAGCGTTGAAGGGGGCAGTGGCTACACCTTC
CSVEGGSGYTF
>.|few|TRBV12-5|TRBJ1-2
TGTGCTAGTGGTCAGGGCCCAGAGAATGGCTACACCTTC
CASGQGPENGYTF
>.|.|TRBV10-3|TRBJ1-4
TGTGCCATCAGTGAAGTAGGGCCTAATGAAAAACTGTTTTTT
CAISEVGPNEKLFF
>.|.|TRBV6-5|TRBJ2-3
TGTGCCAGCAGTTATTACCTAGCTGGAAATACGCAGTATTTT
CASSYYLAGNTQYF
>.|.|TRBV5-5|TRBJ2-5
TGTGCCAGCAGCTGGGACCCGATGGGGGAGACCCAGTACTTC
CASSWDPMGETQYF
>TRBD2|few|TRBV7-8|TRBJ2-7
TGTGCCAGCAGCTTATTCGTAGGTAGCGGGGGATACGAGCAGTACTTC
CASSLFVGSGGYEQYF
>.|many|TRBV12-3/TRBV12-4|TRBJ1-1
TGTGCCAGCACCCTATTGACAGGAAACACTGAAGCTTTCTTT
CASTLLTGNTEAFF
>.|.|TRBV13|TRBJ2-7
TGTGCCAGCAGCTCGGCACAGTCCTACGAGCAGTACTTC
CASSSAQSYEQYF
>.|many|TRBV4-3|TRBJ2-1
TGCGCCAGCAGCCAAGACGGACACAGGTACAATGAGCAGTTCTTC
CASSQDGHRYNEQFF
>.|few|TRBV19|TRBJ1-5
TGTGCCAGTACCCTGATCGGGCTTAGCAATCAGCCCCAGCATTTT
CASTLIGLSNQPQHF
>.|.|TRBV4-3|TRBJ2-1
TGCGCCAGCAGCCCAGGAAGACAGTCTCGATACAATGAGCAGTTCTTC
CASSPGRQSRYNEQFF
>TRBD2|few|TRBV9|TRBJ2-7
TGTGCCAGCAGCTTAGCGGGGGGACTCCTCTACGAGCAGTACTTC
CASSLAGGLLYEQYF
>TRBD1|few|TRBV6-5|TRBJ1-6
TGTGCCAGCAGTTACCCGACAGGGAGCTCCTATAATTCACCCCTCCACTTT
CASSYPTGSSYNSPLHF
>TRBD2|few|TRBV7-6|TRBJ2-1
TGTGCCAGCAGCTTAGGCGGGGGGGCGCGTGAGCAGTTCTTC
CASSLGGGAREQFF
>TRBD1|.|TRBV10-3|TRBJ1-2
TGTGCCATCGGGACCCAGGGGGCCAGGGGCTACACCTTC
CAIGTQGARGYTF
>.|.|TRBV21-1|TRBJ2-7
TGTGCCAGCAACCTCACCCCAGCGGGAGGGCCGTACGAGCAGTACTTC
CASNLTPAGGPYEQYF
>.|.|TRBV7-9|TRBJ2-2
TGTGCCAGCAGCCCCAGACTCAGGAACGGGGAGCTGTTTTTT
CASSPRLRNGELFF
>.|.|TRBV6-2/TRBV6-3|TRBJ2-7
TGTGCCAGCAGTTACCGACACAAGCGCTACGAGCAGTACTTC
CASSYRHKRYEQYF
>.|.|TRBV11-2|TRBJ1-4
TGTGCCAGCAGCTTTAGTGAAAAACTGTTTTTT
CASSFSEKLFF
>TRBD1|.|TRBV9|TRBJ1-2
TGTGCCAGCAGCCAAACAGGGGTTGCTAACTATGGCTACACCTTC
CASSQTGVANYGYTF
>.|few|TRBV20-1|TRBJ1-1
TGCAGTGCTAGAGTACAGATCATGAACACTGAAGCTTTCTTT
CSARVQIMNTEAFF
>.|.|TRBV30|TRBJ2-3
TGTGCCTGGACCCTTCGGACAGATACGCAGTATTTT
CAWTLRTDTQYF
>TRBD2|many|TRBV29-1|TRBJ2-1
TGCAGCTCCAGGGGACTAGCGGGGAACAATGAGCAGTTCTTC
CSSRGLAGNNEQFF
>.|.|TRBV7-9|TRBJ1-5
TGTGCCAGCAGCTTCTTTTCCCAGCCCCAGCATTTT
CASSFFSQPQHF
>.|few|TRBV10-3|TRBJ2-3
TGTGCCATCAGGTCAACTAGAAGCACAGATACGCAGTATTTT
CAIRSTRSTDTQYF
>.|many|TRBV6-2/TRBV6-3|TRBJ2-6
TGTGCCAGCAGTTCGGACAACTCTGGGGCCAACGTCCTGACTTTC
CASSSDNSGANVLTF
>.|many|TRBV11-2|TRBJ2-1
TGTGCCAGCAGCCAGAGGTACAATGAGCAGTTCTTC
CASSQRYNEQFF
>TRBD1|many|TRBV24-1|TRBJ2-3
TGTGCCACCAGTGGGGGGACAGGGGGATCCACAGATACGCAGTATTTT
CATSGGTGGSTDTQYF
>TRBD1|few|TRBV20-1|TRBJ2-2
TGCAGTGCGAGGGACAGGGGGCGAGAAAACACCGGGGAGCTGTTTTTT
CSARDRGRENTGELFF
>.|few|TRBV6-5|TRBJ2-7
TGTGCCAGCAGTTACGGGCAGGGTGTGGGCGAGCAGTACTTC
CASSYGQGVGEQYF
>.|.|TRBV15|TRBJ1-1
TGTGCCACCAGCCGGCGGGTAATGAACACTGAAGCTTTCTTT
CATSRRVMNTEAFF
>.|many|TRBV13|TRBJ1-1
TGTGCCAGCAGCCTGCCGGCCCTTTCTACTGAAGCTTTCTTT
CASSLPALSTEAFF
>TRBD2|many|TRBV10-3|TRBJ2-3
TGTGCCATCAGTGAGGTCCTGGCTAGCGGGGGACCCATGACTAGCACAGATACGCAGTATTTT
CAISEVLASGGPMTSTDTQYF
>.|many|TRBV6-4|TRBJ2-3
TGTGCCAGCAGTGACGGGGGGGCCACAGATACGCAGTATTTT
CASSDGGATDTQYF
>.|.|TRBV6-2/TRBV6-3|TRBJ2-1
TGTGCCAGCAGTTACTCGTGGCCCCGGAATGAGCAGTTCTTC
CASSYSWPRNEQFF
>.|.|TRBV12-3/TRBV12-4|TRBJ1-1
TGTGCCAGCAGTTTCAGACACTTGAACACTGAAGCTTTCTTT
CASSFRHLNTEAFF